This TCR beta chain was captured in a study of T cell clones after liver transplantation (dated by TCRdb to 2018 to 2020). Study-wide context: Samples were obtained from ITN030ST, a randomized trial in which withdrawal of immunosuppression was attempted within 2 years of liver transplantation. Donor-reactive T cell clones were identified by TCRbeta sequencing after a pre-transplant mixed lymphocyte reaction and then tracked in post-transplant blood. As an antigen-independent comparator for the donor-reactive sequences, third party-reactive TCRbeta sequences from pre-transplant MLRs were identified as well. Three of the eight recipients were HCV-positive; the others were transplanted for non-autoimmune, non-viral indications. Until randomization at 12-24 months post-transplant, subjects were given standard immunosuppression, with no induction therapy. Tolerance meant complete immunosuppression withdrawal for at least one year without liver enzymes rising beyond twice the upper limit of normal. Blood samples were collected pre-transplant, pre-randomization before withdrawal, and post-randomization after either full withdrawal or failed withdrawal. The study cohort included 8 liver transplant recipients, of whom 3 were classified as tolerant and 5 as non-tolerant. General study outcomes and caveats: Donor-reactive sequences declined more than third party-reactive ones, suggesting partial antigen-specific deletion unrelated to withdrawal success. In a couple of subjects, low numbers of available donor cells limited the measurable donor-reactive repertoire. Because allograft tissue specimens were not available, migration of donor-reactive T cells into the graft, rather than deletion, may have occurred. Circulating donor-reactive CD4 TCRbeta sequences fell significantly post-transplant in most of the 8 subjects, irrespective of tolerance or HCV status. Because of small, heterogeneous patient numbers and non-standardized post-transplant time points, the conclusions were only preliminary. Once repertoire turnover was taken into account, donor-reactive detection showed a significant reduction for CD4 in 7 of 8 subjects and for CD8 in 8 of 8.

Between the V and J ends, shortened by 3 bases and 0 bases respectively, the junction contains 10 bases. According to the germline V gene, CDR1 reads MDHEN and CDR2 reads SYDVKM. CDR3 length: 15 amino acids, cysteine to phenylalanine. Only the CDR3 portion is preserved as DNA: 45 bases, with reading frame beginning at the first base. Frozen genomic DNA underwent high-throughput TCRbeta CDR3 sequencing by immunoSEQ, including PCR amplification, mapping, bias correction and internal controls. The original methods were these. Only productive rearrangements were retained, with each unique TCRbeta sequence defined by its CDR3 nucleotide sequence together with its V and J gene. A sequence counted as donor-reactive only if the sequence showed at least 5-fold expansion in CFSE-low cells compared with unstimulated pre-transplant cells and had a frequency of at least 0.01%. Minimum frequency thresholds were set for each subject based on the unstimulated sample with the lowest template count, ensuring at least 90% detection power. Jensen-Shannon divergence between the top 1000 TCRbeta sequences post-transplant and pre-transplant was used to measure repertoire turnover. Two-sided Fisher's exact tests were used to test for changes in the detection of donor-reactive sequences. TCRdb re-hosts the immuneACCESS table, in-frame sequences only. Its copies lack some clones; in the studies checked, an unresolved V gene accounts for under half of them, and the cause for the rest is not known. V and J calls and clone size come straight from that table; D and trimming were deduced from the DNA. The sample table shows around 75,000 clones, and 84% are seen once. The leading ten clones occupy less than 2.5% of the sample.

A note on this clone: Its cognate antigen has yet to be identified. Per-base qualities were not stored, and no clone one base away is much larger.

Thawed unstimulated PBMCs were stained for CD3, CD4 and CD8 and FACS-sorted into CD3+CD4+ and CD3+CD8+ populations. All 8 studied subjects were randomized to withdrawal of immunosuppression. Genomic DNA was isolated with the Qiagen DNeasy Blood and Tissue Kit. The chain employs TRBV28 and TRBJ2-3; the D gene is perhaps TRBD2, on 6 matching bases. This sample comprised CD4+ T cells from blood, obtained less than 50 months after liver transplant. The TCR comes from a human patient who received a liver transplant. Post transplant, some T cells may arise from the graft donor. The DNA sequence reads TGTGCCAGCAGTTTGGGGGGTCTGAGCACAGATACGCAGTATTTT. This codes for CASSLGGLSTDTQYF.